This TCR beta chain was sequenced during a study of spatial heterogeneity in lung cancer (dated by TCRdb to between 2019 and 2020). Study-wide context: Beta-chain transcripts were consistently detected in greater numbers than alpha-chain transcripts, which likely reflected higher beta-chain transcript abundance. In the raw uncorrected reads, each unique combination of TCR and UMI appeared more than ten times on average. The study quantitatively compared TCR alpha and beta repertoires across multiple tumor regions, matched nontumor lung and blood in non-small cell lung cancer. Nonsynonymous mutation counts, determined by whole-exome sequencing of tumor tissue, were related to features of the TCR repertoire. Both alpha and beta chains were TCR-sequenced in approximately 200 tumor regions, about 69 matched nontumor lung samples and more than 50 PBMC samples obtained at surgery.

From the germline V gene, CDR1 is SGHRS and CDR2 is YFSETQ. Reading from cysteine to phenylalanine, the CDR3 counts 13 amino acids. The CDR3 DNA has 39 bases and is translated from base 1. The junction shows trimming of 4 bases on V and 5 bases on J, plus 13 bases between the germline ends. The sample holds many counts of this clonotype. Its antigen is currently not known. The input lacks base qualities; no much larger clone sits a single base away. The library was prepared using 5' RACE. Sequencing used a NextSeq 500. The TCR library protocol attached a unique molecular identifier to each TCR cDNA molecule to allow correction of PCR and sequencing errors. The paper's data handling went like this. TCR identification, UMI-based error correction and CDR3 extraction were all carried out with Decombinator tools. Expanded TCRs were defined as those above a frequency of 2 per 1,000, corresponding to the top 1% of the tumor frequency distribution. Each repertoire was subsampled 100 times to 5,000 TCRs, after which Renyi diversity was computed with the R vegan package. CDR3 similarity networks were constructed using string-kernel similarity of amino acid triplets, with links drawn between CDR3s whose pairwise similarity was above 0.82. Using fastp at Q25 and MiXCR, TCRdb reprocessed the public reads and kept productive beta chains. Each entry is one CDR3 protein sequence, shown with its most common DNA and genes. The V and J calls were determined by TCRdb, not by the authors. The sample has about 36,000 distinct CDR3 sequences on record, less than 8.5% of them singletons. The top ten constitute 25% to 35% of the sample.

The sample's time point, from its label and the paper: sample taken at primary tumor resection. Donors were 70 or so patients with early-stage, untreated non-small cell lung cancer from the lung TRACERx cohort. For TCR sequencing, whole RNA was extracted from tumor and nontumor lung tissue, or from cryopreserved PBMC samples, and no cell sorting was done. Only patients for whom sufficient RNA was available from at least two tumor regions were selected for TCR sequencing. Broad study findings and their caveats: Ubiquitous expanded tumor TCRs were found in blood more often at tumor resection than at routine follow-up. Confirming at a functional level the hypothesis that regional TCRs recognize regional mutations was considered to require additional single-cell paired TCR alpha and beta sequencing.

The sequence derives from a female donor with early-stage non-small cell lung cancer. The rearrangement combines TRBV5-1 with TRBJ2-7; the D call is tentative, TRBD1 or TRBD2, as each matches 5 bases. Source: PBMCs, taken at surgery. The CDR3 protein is CASSLPGSDEQYF. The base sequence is TGCGCCAGCAGCCTGCCAGGGAGCGACGAGCAGTACTTC.